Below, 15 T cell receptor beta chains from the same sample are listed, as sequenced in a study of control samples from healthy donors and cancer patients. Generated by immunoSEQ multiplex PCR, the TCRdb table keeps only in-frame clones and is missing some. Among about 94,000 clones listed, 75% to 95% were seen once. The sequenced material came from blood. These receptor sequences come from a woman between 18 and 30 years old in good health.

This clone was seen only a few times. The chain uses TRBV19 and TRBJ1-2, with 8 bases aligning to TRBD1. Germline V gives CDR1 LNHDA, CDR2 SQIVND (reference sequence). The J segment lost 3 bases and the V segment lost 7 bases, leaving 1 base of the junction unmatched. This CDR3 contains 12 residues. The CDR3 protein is CASKDRDYGYTF. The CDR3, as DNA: TGTGCCAGTAAGGACAGGGACTATGGCTACACCTTC. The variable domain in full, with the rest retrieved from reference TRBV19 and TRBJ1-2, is DGGITQSPKYLFRKEGQNVTLSCEQNLNHDAMYWYRQDPGQGLRLIYYSQIVNDFQKGDIAEGYSVSREKKESFPLTVTSAQKNPTAFYLCASKDRDYGYTFGSGTRLTVV.

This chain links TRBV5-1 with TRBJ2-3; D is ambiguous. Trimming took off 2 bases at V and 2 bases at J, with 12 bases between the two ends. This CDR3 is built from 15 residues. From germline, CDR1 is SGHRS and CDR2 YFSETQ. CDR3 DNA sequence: TGCGCCAGCAGCTTTACTTCGGATTCCACAGATACGCAGTATTTT. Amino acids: CASSFTSDSTDTQYF.

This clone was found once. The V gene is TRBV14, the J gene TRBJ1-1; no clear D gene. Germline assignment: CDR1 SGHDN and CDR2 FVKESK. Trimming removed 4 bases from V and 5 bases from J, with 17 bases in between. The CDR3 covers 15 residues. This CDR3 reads CASSRFGRPGTEAFF. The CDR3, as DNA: TGTGCCAGCAGCCGCTTTGGCCGCCCGGGAACTGAAGCTTTCTTT. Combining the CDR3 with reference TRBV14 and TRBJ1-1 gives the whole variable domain EAGVTQFPSHSVIEKGQTVTLRCDPISGHDNLYWYRRVMGKEIKFLLHFVKESKQDESGMPNNRFLAERTGGTYSTLKVQPAELEDSGVYFCASSRFGRPGTEAFFGQGTRLTVV.

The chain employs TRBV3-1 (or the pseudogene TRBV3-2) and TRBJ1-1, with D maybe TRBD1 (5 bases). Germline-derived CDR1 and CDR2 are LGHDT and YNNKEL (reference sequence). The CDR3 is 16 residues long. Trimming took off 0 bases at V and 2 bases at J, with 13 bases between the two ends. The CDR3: CASSQEGRRRNTEAFF. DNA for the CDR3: TGTGCCAGCAGCCAAGAGGGGCGTCGGAGAAACACTGAAGCTTTCTTT.

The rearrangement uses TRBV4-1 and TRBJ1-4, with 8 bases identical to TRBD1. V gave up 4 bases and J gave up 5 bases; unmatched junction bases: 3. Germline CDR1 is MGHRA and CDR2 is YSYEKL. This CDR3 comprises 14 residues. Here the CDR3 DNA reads TGCGCCAGCAGCCCCAGACAGGGGAATGAAAAACTGTTTTTT. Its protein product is CASSPRQGNEKLFF.

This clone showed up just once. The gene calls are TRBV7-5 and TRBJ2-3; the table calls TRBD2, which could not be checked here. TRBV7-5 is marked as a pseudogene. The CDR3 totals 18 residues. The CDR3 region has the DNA TGTGTCAGAAGCTCCTCCTTGGCGGGGTGGGGCCGATCAGATACGCAGTATTTT. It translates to CVRSSSLAGWGRSDTQYF.

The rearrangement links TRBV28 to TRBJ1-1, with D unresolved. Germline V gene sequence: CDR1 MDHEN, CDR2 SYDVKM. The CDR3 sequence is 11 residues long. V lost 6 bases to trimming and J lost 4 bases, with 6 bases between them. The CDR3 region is CASRSLTEAFF. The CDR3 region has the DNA TGTGCCAGCAGATCCCTCACTGAAGCTTTCTTT.

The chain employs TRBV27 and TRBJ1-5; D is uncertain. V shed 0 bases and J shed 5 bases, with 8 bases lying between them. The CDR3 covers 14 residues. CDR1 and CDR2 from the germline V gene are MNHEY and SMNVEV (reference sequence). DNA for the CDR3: TGTGCCAGCAGTTTATCAGCCGGGGATCAGCCCCAGCATTTT. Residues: CASSLSAGDQPQHF.

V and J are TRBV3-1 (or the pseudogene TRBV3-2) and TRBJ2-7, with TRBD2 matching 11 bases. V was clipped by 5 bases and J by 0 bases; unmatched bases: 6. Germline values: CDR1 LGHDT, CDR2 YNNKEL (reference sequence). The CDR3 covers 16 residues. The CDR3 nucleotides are TGTGCCAGCAGCGCCACTAGCGGGGGCCCCTCCTACGAGCAGTACTTC. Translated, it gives CASSATSGGPSYEQYF.

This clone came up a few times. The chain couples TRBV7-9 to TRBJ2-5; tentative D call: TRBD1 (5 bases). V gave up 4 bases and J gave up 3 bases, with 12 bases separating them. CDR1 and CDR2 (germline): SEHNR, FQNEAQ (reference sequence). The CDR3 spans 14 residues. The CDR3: CASSYPPREETQYF. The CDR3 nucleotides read TGTGCCAGCAGCTACCCCCCCAGGGAAGAGACCCAGTACTTC.

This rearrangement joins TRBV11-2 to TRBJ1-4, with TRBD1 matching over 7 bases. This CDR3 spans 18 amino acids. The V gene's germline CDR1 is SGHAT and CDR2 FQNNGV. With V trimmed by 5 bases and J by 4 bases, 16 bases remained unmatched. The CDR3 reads CASSLSQGPSTYNEKLFF. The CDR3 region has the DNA TGTGCCAGCAGCCTCTCACAGGGGCCCTCAACTTATAATGAAAAACTGTTTTTT. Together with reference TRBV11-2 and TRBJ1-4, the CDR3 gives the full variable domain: EAGVAQSPRYKIIEKRQSVAFWCNPISGHATLYWYQQILGQGPKLLIQFQNNGVVDDSQLPKDRFSAERLKGVDSTLKIQPAKLEDSAVYLCASSLSQGPSTYNEKLFFGSGTQLSVL.

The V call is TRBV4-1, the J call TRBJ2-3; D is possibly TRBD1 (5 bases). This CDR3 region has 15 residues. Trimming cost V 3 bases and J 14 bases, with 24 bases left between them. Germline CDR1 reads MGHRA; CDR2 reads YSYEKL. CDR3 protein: CASSHFTQGGHAWYF. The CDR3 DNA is TGCGCCAGCAGCCACTTCACCCAGGGCGGCCACGCTTGGTATTTT.

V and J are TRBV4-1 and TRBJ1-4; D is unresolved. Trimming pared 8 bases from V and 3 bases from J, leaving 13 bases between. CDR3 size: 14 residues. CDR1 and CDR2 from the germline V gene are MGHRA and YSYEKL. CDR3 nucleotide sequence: TGCGCCAGCGGAGACCTGGGGTCTAATGAAAAACTGTTTTTT. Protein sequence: CASGDLGSNEKLFF.

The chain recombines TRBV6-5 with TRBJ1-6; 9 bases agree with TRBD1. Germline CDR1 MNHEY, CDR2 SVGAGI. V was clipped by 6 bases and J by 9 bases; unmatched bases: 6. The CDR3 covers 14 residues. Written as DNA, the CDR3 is TGTGCCAGCAGAAGGGACAGGGAAGCTTCACCCCTCCACTTT. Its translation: CASRRDREASPLHF.

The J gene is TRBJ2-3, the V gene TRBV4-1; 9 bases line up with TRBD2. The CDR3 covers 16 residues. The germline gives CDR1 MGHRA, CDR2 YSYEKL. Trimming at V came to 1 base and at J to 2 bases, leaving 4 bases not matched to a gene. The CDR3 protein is CASSQVPSGVTDTQYF. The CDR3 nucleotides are TGCGCCAGCAGCCAAGTCCCTAGCGGGGTCACAGATACGCAGTATTTT.